This entry lists 3 T cell receptor beta chains sequenced from one sample in a study of cytomegalovirus exposure and HLA in healthy donors. 13 Jbeta primers and 60 Vbeta primers were used for the PCR. Data came from immunoSEQ multiplex PCR; TCRdb stores just in-frame clones and leaves some out. Of 99,000 or so clones in the sample, over 9.5% were seen once. The specimen sequenced was PBMCs. These receptors originate from a man aged 35-49 years in good health and CMV-seropositive.

The CDR3 bases are TGCGCCAGCAGCCAAGGCCCAACTAGCGGGAGTTTCGAGCAGTACTTC. As protein: CASSQGPTSGSFEQYF. V gene TRBV4-1 combines with J gene TRBJ2-7; 11 bases match TRBD2. V lost 1 base, J lost 6 bases, and 8 bases stayed unmatched. The CDR3 loop spans 16 amino acids. CDR1 is MGHRA, CDR2 YSYEKL, per germline.

This clone has a handful of counts. The J gene is TRBJ1-1, the V gene TRBV9; maybe TRBD1 (5 bases). This CDR3 contains 14 residues. Deletions cut 4 bases from V and 2 bases from J, with 12 bases between. Germline V gives CDR1 SGDLS, CDR2 YYNGEE. CDR3 sequence (DNA): TGTGCCAGCAGCATTGGGGACTATAACACTGAAGCTTTCTTT. Amino acid sequence: CASSIGDYNTEAFF.

This clone was seen a handful of times. Here the CDR3 reads CASSLGRQGDEKLFF. DNA for the CDR3: TGCGCCAGCAGCTTGGGACGACAGGGAGATGAAAAACTGTTTTTT. The chain recombines TRBV5-1 with TRBJ1-4, with 7 bases aligning to TRBD1. The trim removed 0 bases at V and 6 bases at J, leaving 5 bases unmatched. This CDR3 comprises 15 residues. Germline V gene sequence: CDR1 SGHRS, CDR2 YFSETQ.